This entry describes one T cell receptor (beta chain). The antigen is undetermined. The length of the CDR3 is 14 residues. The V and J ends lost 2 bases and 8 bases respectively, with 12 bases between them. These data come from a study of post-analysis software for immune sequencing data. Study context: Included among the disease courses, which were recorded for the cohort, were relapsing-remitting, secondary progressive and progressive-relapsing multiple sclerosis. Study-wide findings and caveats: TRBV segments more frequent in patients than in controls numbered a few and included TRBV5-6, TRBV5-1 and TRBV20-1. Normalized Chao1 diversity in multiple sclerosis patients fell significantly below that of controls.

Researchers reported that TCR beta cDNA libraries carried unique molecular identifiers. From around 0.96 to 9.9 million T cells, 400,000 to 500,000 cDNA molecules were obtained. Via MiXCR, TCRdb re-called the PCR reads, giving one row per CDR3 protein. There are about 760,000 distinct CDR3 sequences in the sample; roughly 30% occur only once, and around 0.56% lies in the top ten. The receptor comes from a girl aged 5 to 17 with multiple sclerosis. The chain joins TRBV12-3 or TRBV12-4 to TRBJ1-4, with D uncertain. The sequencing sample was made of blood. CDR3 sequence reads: CASSLTALSEKLFF. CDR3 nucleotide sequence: TGTGCCAGCAGTTTAACGGCTCTCAGCGAAAAACTGTTTTTT.